The present entry profiles one T cell receptor (beta chain) with its context. Its antigen is unidentified. There were no recent acute infections or vaccinations among the donors, who were healthy HIV-negative adults. Assay execution proceeded at the deep level. Some clones are missing from TCRdb's copy, which holds only in-frame ones; the method was immunoSEQ multiplex PCR. The sample lists roughly 500,000 clones; approximately 78% were seen once. The CDR3 length is 16 residues. V lost 4 bases to trimming and J lost 4 bases; unmatched junction nucleotides: 10. Germline-derived CDR1 and CDR2 are SGHRS and YFSETQ. This sample was taken from a study of shared clonotypes between healthy human individuals. Overall study results and limits: Enrolling few donors narrowed the genetic and exposure-history diversity that was represented.

The sequenced sample consisted of PBMCs. The V gene is TRBV5-1, the J gene TRBJ1-4; 7 bases are a match to TRBD1. This receptor was identified in a woman between 40 and 55 years old in good health. Some clones in this sample may be carry-over from other donors' samples. This CDR3 reads CASSPRGTVGNEKLFF. The DNA of the CDR3 is TGCGCCAGCAGCCCGAGGGGGACAGTAGGTAATGAAAAACTGTTTTTT. Filled out from reference TRBV5-1 and TRBJ1-4, the complete variable domain reads KAGVTQTPRYLIKTRGQQVTLSCSPISGHRSVSWYQQTPGQGLQFLFEYFSETQRNKGNFPGRFSGRQFSNSRSEMNVSTLELGDSALYLCASSPRGTVGNEKLFFGSGTQLSVL.